This T cell receptor (beta chain) was sequenced during a study of cytomegalovirus exposure and HLA in healthy donors. Study-level information: Of the donors genotyped, some 400 in all, about 81% fell in the Caucasian-associated ancestry cluster. General observations from the study: Some segments of the V type, notably TRBV6-2 and TRBV6-3, were excluded as indistinguishable. Cytomegalovirus association was listed for 150 or so TCR beta chains. In terms of immune exposure information, only CMV serostatus was available.

In regard to this clone: Its antigen is not identified.

The PCR contained 60 Vbeta and 13 Jbeta primers. Method: immunoSEQ multiplex PCR; TCRdb's copy keeps in-frame clones and lacks some. This table holds under 130,000 clones. CDR3 length equals 9 residues. V was trimmed by 3 bases and J by 14 bases, leaving 5 bases between them. The chain employs TRBV23-1 and TRBJ2-1, with D unclear. TRBV23-1 carries the ORF label, with uncertain function. The TCR originated in a man aged 40-55 years in good health and CMV-seronegative. The specimen was PBMCs. The DNA for the CDR3 is TGCGCCAGCAGTCACCAGGAGTTCTTC. Amino acids: CASSHQEFF.